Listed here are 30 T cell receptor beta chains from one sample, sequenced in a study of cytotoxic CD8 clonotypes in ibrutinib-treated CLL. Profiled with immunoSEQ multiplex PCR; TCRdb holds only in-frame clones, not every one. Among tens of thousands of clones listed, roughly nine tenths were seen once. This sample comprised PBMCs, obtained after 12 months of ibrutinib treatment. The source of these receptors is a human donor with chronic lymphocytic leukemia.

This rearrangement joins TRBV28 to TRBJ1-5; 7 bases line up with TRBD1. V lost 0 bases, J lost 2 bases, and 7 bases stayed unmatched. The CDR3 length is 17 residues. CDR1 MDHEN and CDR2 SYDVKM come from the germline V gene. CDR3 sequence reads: CASSLWSAGGGNQPQHF. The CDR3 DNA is TGTGCCAGCAGTTTATGGTCCGCAGGGGGTGGCAATCAGCCCCAGCATTTT. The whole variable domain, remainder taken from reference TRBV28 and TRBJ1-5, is DVKVTQSSRYLVKRTGEKVFLECVQDMDHENMFWYRQDPGLGLRLIYFSYDVKMKEKGDIPEGYSVSREKKERFSLILESASTNQTSMYLCASSLWSAGGGNQPQHFGDGTRLSIL.

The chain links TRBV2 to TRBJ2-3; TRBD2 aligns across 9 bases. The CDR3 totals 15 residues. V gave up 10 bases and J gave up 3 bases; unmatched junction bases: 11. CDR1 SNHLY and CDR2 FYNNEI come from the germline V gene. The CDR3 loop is CANREREATTDTQYF. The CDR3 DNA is TGTGCCAACAGGGAGCGGGAGGCGACTACAGATACGCAGTATTTT.

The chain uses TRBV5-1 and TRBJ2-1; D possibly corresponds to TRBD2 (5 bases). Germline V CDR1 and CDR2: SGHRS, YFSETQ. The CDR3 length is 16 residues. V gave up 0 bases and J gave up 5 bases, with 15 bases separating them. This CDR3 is CASSLASSSADNEQFF. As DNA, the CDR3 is TGCGCCAGCAGCTTGGCTTCTAGCTCTGCGGACAATGAGCAGTTCTTC.

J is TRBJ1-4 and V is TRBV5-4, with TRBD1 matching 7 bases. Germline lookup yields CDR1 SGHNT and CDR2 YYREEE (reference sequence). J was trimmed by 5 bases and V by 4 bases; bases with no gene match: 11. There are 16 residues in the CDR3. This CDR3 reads CASSQRDRDRNEKLFF. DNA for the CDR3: TGTGCCAGCAGCCAGCGGGACCGGGACAGAAATGAAAAACTGTTTTTT.

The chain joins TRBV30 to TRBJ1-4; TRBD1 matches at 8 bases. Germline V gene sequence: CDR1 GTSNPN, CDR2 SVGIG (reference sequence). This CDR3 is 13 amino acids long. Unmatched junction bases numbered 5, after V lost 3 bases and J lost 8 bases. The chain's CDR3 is CAWSRTGYEKLFF. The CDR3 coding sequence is TGTGCCTGGAGCCGGACAGGGTACGAAAAACTGTTTTTT.

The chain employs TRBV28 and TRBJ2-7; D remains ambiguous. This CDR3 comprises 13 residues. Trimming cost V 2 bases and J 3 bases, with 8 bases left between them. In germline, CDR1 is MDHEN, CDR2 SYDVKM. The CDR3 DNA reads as TGTGCCAGCAGTTTAGGTTCAATCTACGAGCAGTACTTC. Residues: CASSLGSIYEQYF.

The CDR3 bases are TGTGCCAGTAGTATAGTTGAAGATACGCAGTATTTT. It is translated as CASSIVEDTQYF. The genes are TRBV19 and TRBJ2-3; D not certain. Trimming stripped 1 base from V and 5 bases from J, with 4 bases between. The germline CDR1 and CDR2 sequences are LNHDA and SQIVND (reference sequence). The CDR3 is 12 amino acids.

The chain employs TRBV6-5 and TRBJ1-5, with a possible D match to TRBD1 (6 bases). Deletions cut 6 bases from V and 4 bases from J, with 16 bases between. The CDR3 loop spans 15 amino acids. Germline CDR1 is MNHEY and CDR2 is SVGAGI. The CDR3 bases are TGTGCCAGCAGCCCACAGACAGGAACAAATCAGCCCCAGCATTTT. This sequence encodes CASSPQTGTNQPQHF.

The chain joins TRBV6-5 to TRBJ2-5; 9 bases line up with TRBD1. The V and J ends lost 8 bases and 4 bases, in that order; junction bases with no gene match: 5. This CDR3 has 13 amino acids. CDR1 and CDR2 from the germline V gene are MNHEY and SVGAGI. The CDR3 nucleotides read TGTGCCAGCCGGGACAGGGTAGGAGAGACCCAGTACTTC. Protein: CASRDRVGETQYF.

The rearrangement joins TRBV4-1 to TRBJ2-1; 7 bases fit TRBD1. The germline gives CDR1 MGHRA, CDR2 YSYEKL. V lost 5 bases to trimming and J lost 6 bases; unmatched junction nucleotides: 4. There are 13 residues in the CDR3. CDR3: CASSTQGSNEQFF. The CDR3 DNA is TGCGCCAGCAGCACACAGGGGAGCAATGAGCAGTTCTTC.

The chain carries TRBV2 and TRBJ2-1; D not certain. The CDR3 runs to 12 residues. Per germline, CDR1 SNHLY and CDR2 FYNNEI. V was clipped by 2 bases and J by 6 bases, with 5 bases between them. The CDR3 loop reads CASSESGNEQFF. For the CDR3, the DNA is TGTGCCAGCAGTGAATCAGGCAATGAGCAGTTCTTC.

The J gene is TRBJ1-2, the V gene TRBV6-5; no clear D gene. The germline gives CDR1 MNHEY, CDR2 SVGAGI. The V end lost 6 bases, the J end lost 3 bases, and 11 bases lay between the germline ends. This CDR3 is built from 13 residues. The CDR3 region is CASRPDGDYGYTF. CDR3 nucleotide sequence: TGTGCCAGCAGGCCTGACGGGGACTATGGCTACACCTTC.

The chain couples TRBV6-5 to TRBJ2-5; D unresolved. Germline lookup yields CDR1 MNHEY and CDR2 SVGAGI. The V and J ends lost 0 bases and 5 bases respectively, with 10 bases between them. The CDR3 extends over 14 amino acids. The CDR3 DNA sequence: TGTGCCAGCAGTTACTCGACGGTATGGGAGACCCAGTACTTC. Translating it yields CASSYSTVWETQYF.

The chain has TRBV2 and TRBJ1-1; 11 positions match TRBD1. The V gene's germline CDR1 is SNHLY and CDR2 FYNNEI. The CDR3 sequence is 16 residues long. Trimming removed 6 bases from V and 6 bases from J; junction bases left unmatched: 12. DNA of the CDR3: TGTGCCAGCAGCCCACTGGGGGACAGGGGGAGTCCTGAAGCTTTCTTT. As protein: CASSPLGDRGSPEAFF.

The CDR3 reads CAWNLGPGSNEQFF. The CDR3 nucleotides are TGTGCCTGGAACCTGGGACCCGGTTCCAATGAGCAGTTCTTC. The V call is TRBV30, the J call TRBJ2-1; perhaps D is TRBD1 or TRBD2 (5 bases each). Trimming stripped 4 bases from V and 6 bases from J, with 16 bases between. The germline V gene has CDR1 GTSNPN and CDR2 SVGIG (reference sequence). The CDR3 consists of 14 residues. Full variable domain (missing parts from reference TRBV30 and TRBJ2-1): SQTIHQWPATLVQPVGSPLSLECTVEGTSNPNLYWYRQAAGRGLQLLFYSVGIGQISSEVPQNLSASRPQDRQFILSSKKLLLSDSGFYLCAWNLGPGSNEQFFGPGTRLTVL.

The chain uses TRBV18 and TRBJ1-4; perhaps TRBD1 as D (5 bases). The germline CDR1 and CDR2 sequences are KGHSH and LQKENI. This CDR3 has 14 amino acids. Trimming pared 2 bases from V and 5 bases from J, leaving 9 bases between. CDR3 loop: CASSPDRTNEKLFF. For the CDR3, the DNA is TGTGCCAGCTCACCAGACAGAACGAATGAAAAACTGTTTTTT.

CDR3 nucleotides: TGTGCCAGCAGGACAGGGTTTTCTGGCAATCAGCCCCAGCATTTT. The encoded protein is CASRTGFSGNQPQHF. The chain is built from TRBV2 and TRBJ1-5, with 7 bases identical to TRBD1. The V gene's germline CDR1 is SNHLY and CDR2 FYNNEI. V lost 6 bases and J lost 2; bases outside the gene matches: 7. The CDR3 covers 15 residues.

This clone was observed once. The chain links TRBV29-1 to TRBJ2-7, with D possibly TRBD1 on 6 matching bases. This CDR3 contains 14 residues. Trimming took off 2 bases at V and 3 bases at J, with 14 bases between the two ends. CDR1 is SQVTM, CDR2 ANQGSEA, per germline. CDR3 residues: CSVEFGTQHYEQYF. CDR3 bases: TGCAGCGTTGAATTCGGGACACAACACTACGAGCAGTACTTC.

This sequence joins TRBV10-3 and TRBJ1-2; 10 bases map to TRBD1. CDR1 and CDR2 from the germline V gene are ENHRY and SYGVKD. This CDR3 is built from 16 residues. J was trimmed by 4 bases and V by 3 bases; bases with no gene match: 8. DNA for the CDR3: TGTGCCATCAGTGAACCGGGACAGGGGTCAGGCTATGGCTACACCTTC. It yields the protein CAISEPGQGSGYGYTF.

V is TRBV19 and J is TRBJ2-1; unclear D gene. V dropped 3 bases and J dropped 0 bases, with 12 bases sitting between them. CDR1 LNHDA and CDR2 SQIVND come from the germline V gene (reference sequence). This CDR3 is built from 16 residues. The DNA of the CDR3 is TGTGCCAGTAGTATTCCGAAGCGAAGCTCCTACAATGAGCAGTTCTTC. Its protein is CASSIPKRSSYNEQFF.

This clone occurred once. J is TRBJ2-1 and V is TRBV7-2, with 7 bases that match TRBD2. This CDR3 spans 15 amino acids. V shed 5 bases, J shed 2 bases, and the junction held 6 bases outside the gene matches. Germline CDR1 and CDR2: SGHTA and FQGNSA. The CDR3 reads CASSPTSAPYNEQFF. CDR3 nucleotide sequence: TGTGCCAGCAGCCCCACTAGCGCGCCCTACAATGAGCAGTTCTTC.

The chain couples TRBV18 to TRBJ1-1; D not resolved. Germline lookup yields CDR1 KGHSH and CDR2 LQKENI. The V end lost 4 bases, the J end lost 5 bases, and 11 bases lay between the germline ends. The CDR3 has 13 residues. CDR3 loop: CASSLFMWTEAFF. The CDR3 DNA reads TGTGCCAGCTCACTCTTCATGTGGACTGAAGCTTTCTTT.

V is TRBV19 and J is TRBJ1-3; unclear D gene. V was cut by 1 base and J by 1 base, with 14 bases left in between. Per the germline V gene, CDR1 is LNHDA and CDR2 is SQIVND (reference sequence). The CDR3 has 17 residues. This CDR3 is CASSIVLSVGSGNTIYF. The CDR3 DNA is TGTGCCAGTAGTATAGTTCTATCGGTGGGATCTGGAAACACCATATATTTT.

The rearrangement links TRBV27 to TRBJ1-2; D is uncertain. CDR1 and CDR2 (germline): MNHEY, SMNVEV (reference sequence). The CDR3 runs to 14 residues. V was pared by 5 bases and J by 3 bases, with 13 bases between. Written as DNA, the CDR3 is TGTGCCAGCAGTCGGGGAGGGTCCCACTATGGCTACACCTTC. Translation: CASSRGGSHYGYTF.

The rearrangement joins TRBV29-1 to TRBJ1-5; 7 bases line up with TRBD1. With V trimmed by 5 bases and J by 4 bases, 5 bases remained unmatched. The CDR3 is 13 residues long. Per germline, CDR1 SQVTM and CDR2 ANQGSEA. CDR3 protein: CSVRAGGNQPQHF. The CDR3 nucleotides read TGCAGCGTTCGGGCAGGGGGTAATCAGCCCCAGCATTTT.

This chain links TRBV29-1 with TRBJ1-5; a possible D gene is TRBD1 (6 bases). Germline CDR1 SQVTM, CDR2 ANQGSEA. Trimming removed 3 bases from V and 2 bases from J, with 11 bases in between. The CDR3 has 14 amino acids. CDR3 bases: TGCAGCGTTGAGGAGACAGGCGGCAATCAGCCCCAGCATTTT. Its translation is CSVEETGGNQPQHF.

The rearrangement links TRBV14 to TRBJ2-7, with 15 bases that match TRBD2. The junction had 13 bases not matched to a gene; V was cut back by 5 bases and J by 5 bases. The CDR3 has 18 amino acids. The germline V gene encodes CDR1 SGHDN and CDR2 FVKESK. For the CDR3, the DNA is TGTGCCAGCAGCTCGCGGACTAGCGGGAGGGCCCGCTCTCACGAGCAGTACTTC. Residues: CASSSRTSGRARSHEQYF.

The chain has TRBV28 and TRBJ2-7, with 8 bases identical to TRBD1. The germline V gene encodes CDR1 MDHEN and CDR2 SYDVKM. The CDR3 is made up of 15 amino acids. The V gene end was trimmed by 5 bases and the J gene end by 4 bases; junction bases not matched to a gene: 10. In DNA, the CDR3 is TGTGCCAGCAGTCCCCGGACAGGGTCAGGGTACGAGCAGTACTTC. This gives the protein CASSPRTGSGYEQYF.

CDR3 in DNA: TGTGCCAGCAGCTTTCGGGACACTGGCTACACCTTC. The encoded protein is CASSFRDTGYTF. This chain joins TRBV7-9 and TRBJ1-2; weak D call: TRBD1 (6 bases). Germline lookup yields CDR1 SEHNR and CDR2 FQNEAQ (reference sequence). The CDR3 has 12 residues. Trimming took 3 bases from V and 7 from J, leaving 9 bases between them.

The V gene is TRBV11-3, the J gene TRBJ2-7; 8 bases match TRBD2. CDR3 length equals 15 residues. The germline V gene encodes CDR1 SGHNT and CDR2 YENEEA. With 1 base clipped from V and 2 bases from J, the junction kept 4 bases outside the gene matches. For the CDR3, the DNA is TGTGCCAGCAGCTTAGCTAGCGGGTCTACCTACGAGCAGTACTTC. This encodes CASSLASGSTYEQYF.